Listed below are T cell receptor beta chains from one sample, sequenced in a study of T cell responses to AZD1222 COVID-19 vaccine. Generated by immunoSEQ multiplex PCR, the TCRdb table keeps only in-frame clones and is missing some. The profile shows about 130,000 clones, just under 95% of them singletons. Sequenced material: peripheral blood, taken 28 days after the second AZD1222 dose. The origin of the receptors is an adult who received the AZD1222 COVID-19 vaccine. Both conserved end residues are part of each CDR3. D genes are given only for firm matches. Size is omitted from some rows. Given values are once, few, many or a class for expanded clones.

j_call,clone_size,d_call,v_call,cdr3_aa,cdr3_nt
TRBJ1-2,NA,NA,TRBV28,CASSLAGPLYGYTF,TGTGCCAGCAGTTTAGCAGGGCCCCTCTATGGCTACACCTTC
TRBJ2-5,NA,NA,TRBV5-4,CATSPSSPILRFQETQYF,TGTGCGACAAGCCCAAGTAGCCCCATTCTTCGTTTTCAAGAGACCCAGTACTTC
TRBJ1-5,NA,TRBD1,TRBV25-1,CARWCRTGENQPQHF,TGTGCCAGGTGGTGTCGGACAGGGGAGAATCAGCCCCAGCATTTT
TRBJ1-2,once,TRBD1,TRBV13,CASTTTGTGGYGYTF,TGTGCCAGCACCACGACCGGGACAGGGGGCTATGGCTACACCTTC
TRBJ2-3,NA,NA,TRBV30,CAWSAPDTDTQYF,TGTGCCTGGAGTGCACCCGACACAGATACGCAGTATTTT
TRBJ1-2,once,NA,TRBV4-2,CASSLIEDSYGYTF,TGTGCCAGCAGCCTCATTGAGGACAGCTATGGCTACACCTTC
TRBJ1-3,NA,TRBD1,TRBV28,CASSLRDRGLGNTIYF,TGTGCCAGCAGTCTCCGGGACAGGGGGCTTGGAAACACCATATATTTT
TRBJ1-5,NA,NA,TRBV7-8,CASSLRGEPQHF,TGTGCCAGCAGCTTGAGGGGGGAGCCCCAGCATTTT
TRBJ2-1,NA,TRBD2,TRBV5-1,CASSLGLAAYNEQFF,TGCGCCAGCAGCTTGGGACTAGCAGCATACAATGAGCAGTTCTTC
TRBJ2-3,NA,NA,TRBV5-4,CASNSIGDTQYF,TGTGCCAGCAACTCGATAGGAGATACGCAGTATTTT
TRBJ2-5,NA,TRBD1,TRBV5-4,CASSRPGQGATQYF,TGTGCCAGCAGCCGACCGGGACAGGGGGCGACCCAGTACTTC
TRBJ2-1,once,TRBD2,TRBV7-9,CASSLGERGINEQFF,TGTGCCAGCAGCTTAGGCGAGCGGGGGATCAATGAGCAGTTCTTC
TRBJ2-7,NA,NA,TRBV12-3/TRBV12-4,CASSSEGAEQYF,TGTGCCAGCAGTTCGGAAGGGGCCGAGCAGTACTTC
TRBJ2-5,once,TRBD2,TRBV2,CAIGGGERETQYF,TGTGCCATAGGTGGGGGGGAGAGAGAGACCCAGTACTTC
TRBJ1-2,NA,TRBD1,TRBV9,CASRGETGWLHYTF,TGTGCCAGCAGGGGTGAGACAGGGTGGCTTCACTACACCTTC
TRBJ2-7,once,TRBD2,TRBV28,CASREASGGKTYEQYF,TGTGCCAGCAGAGAGGCTAGCGGGGGGAAAACCTACGAGCAGTACTTC
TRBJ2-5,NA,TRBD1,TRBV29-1,CSVQQGNEETQYF,TGCAGCGTACAACAGGGGAATGAGGAGACCCAGTACTTC
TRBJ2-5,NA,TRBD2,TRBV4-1,CASSQDGSGGYQETQYF,TGCGCCAGCAGCCAAGATGGAAGCGGGGGGTACCAAGAGACCCAGTACTTC
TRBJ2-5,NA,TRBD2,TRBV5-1,CASSLMAGGTQETQYF,TGCGCCAGCAGCTTGATGGCGGGGGGAACCCAAGAGACCCAGTACTTC
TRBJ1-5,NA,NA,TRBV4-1,CASSATGYSNQPQHF,TGCGCCAGCAGCGCAACCGGGTATAGCAATCAGCCCCAGCATTTT
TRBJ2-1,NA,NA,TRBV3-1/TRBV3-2,CASSQDTIIRNEQFF,TGTGCCAGCAGCCAAGACACCATCATCAGGAATGAGCAGTTCTTC
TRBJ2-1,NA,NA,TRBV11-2,CASSLRGSYNEQFF,TGTGCCAGCAGTCTGAGGGGATCCTACAATGAGCAGTTCTTC
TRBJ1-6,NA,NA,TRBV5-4,CASSAGGGPPYNSPLHF,TGTGCCAGCAGCGCGGGCGGGGGGCCCCCCTATAATTCACCCCTCCACTTT
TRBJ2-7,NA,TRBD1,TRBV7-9,CASSYDRAVSEQYF,TGTGCCAGCAGCTACGACAGGGCCGTAAGCGAGCAGTACTTC
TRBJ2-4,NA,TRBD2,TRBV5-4,CASSLLAGGAKNIQYF,TGTGCCAGCAGCCTCTTAGCGGGGGGAGCCAAAAACATTCAGTACTTC
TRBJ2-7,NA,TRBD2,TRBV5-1,CASSLAPSGPRTYEQYF,TGCGCCAGCAGCTTAGCGCCTAGCGGGCCCCGGACCTACGAGCAGTACTTC
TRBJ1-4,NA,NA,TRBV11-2,CASSLGIANEKLFF,TGTGCCAGCAGCTTGGGAATAGCTAATGAAAAACTGTTTTTT
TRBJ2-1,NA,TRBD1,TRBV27,CASSFGQELYNEQFF,TGTGCCAGCAGTTTCGGACAGGAGCTCTACAATGAGCAGTTCTTC
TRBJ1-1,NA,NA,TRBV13,CASSQTLNTEAFF,TGTGCCAGCAGCCAGACACTGAACACTGAAGCTTTCTTT
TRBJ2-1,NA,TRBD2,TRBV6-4,CASSGSVGGGDNEQFF,TGTGCCAGCAGCGGTTCGGTTGGCGGGGGAGACAATGAGCAGTTCTTC
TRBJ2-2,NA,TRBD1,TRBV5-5,CASSLFSTGGTGELFF,TGTGCCAGCAGCTTGTTCTCGACAGGGGGTACCGGGGAGCTGTTTTTT
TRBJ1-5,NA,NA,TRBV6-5,CASSSGQPQHF,TGTGCCAGCAGTTCAGGGCAGCCCCAGCATTTT
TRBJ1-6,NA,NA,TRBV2,CASLEGVGSPLHF,TGTGCCAGCCTCGAGGGGGTAGGGTCACCCCTCCACTTT
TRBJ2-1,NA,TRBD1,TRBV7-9,CASSAPGQGFLNEQFF,TGTGCCAGCAGCGCCCCGGGACAGGGTTTTCTAAATGAGCAGTTCTTC
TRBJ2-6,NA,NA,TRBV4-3,CASSQDRNGMGAGANVLTF,TGCGCCAGCAGCCAAGACAGGAATGGGATGGGAGCTGGGGCCAACGTCCTGACTTTC
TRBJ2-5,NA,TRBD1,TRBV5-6,CASSLETGTGGKETQYF,TGTGCCAGCAGCTTGGAAACGGGGACAGGGGGCAAAGAGACCCAGTACTTC
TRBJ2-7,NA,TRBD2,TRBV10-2,CASYSGTSAEQYF,TGCGCCAGCTATTCCGGGACTAGTGCCGAGCAGTACTTC